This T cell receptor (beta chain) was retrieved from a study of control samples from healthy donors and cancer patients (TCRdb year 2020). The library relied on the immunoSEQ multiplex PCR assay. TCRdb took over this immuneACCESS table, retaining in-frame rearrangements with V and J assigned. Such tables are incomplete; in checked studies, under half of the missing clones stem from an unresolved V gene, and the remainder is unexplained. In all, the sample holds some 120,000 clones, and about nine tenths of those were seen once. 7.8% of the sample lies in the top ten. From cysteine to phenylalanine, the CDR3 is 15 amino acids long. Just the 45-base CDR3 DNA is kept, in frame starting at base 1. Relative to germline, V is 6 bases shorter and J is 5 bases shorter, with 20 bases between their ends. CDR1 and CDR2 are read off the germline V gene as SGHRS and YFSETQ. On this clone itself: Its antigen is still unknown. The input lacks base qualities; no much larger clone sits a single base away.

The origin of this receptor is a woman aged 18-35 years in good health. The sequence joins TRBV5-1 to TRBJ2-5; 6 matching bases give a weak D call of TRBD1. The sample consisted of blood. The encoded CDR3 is CASTISQGRWETQYF. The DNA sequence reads TGCGCCAGCACCATTTCGCAGGGGCGCTGGGAGACCCAGTACTTC.